This T cell receptor beta chain was profiled in a study of cytomegalovirus exposure and HLA in healthy donors (dated by TCRdb to about 2017). Turning to the overall study: An earlier analysis of approximately 550 of the donors reported more than 250 Gb of sequence data and roughly 100 million unique TCR beta sequences from about 200 million T cells. An early release covering around 630 HLA-typed donors comprised approximately 300 gigabases of sequencing data and roughly 85 million unique TCR sequences. The genetic ancestry cluster associated with self-reported Caucasian donors included around four fifths of the approximately 400 genotyped donors. The study was designed to test whether signatures of past pathogen exposure could be identified by cataloging public T cell receptors. The study profiled the T cell repertoires of 500 to 800 subjects by immunosequencing and related them to cytomegalovirus serostatus. Besides the first cohort of 500 to 700 subjects, a separate validation cohort made up of around 120 different subjects was used. The study combined high-throughput TCR immunosequencing, statistical association of individual TCRs with disease status, and machine learning to predict cytomegalovirus infection status. A later analysis re-examined previously published TCR beta repertoires from around 670 donors and added high-resolution HLA genotyping to investigate patterns of TCR occurrence. The later analysis used no new phenotypic data to find candidate immune exposures, relying instead on TCR beta sequences and their occurrence across donors. In an earlier analysis of 550 to 700 of the donors, high-throughput TCR beta sequencing was used to judge whether each TCR beta V gene segment behaved as functional or pseudogenic. Donor age, sex, ethnicity and CMV serostatus were compiled together with the repertoire data. Genome-wide SNP genotypes for about 65% of the roughly 670 donors were used in a later genetic analysis, which treated that subset as a discovery cohort. All discovery cohort repertoires had been generated using a single sequencing platform. HLA typing covered class I and class II loci at four-digit resolution. The number of typed donors differed by locus: about 629-630 for A, B, C, DRB1 and DQB1; 500 to 550 for DQA1; 600 to 610 for DPA1; and approximately 450 for DPB1. About five DR-DQ haplotypes were handled as single units for association and clustering because linkage in the cohort was strong. Among several hundred genotyped donors of the cohort, an average of about 220,000 unique TCR beta nucleotide sequences was sequenced per donor, of which roughly 18% were non-productive. The paper's findings and limits, for the study overall: When HLA alleles, especially DR and DQ, strongly co-occurred, TCR associations were difficult to assign to individual alleles. The only immune exposure information available for the cohort was CMV serostatus. According to the authors, the approach could potentially be generalized to other disease states and immunological phenotypes. Around 16 rarely observed V segments, including chromosome 9 orphons, were excluded from the earlier analysis of just under 600 of the donors because counts were too low. Roughly uniform sequencing depth across donors was assumed in presence/absence analyses, although this assumption may not hold. According to a later analysis, parvovirus B19, influenza, CMV and Epstein-Barr virus appeared linked to several top co-occurrence clusters. A cluster of highly shared sequence variants was judged likely to represent a technical artifact of the sequencing pipeline. The study listed 150 to 200 TCR beta chains as associated with cytomegalovirus. At a false discovery rate of 0.05, a later analysis linked 16,000 or so TCR beta sequences to specific HLA alleles. A further reported finding was that TCR beta sequences accurately predicted the HLA-A and HLA-B alleles for most subjects in the first cohort. The classifier was reported to diagnose cytomegalovirus status with high specificity and sensitivity in both the original cohort and the validation cohort. Compared with equally common non-associated chains, HLA-associated TCR beta chains in a later analysis were more clonally expanded and had lower generation probabilities. A few of the identified cytomegalovirus-associated TCR beta chains were confirmed in vitro to be specific for cytomegalovirus antigens. Linkage disequilibrium might explain the correlated functional status among segregating V segments, but an unknown experimental factor could not be excluded. Because some donors lacked HLA typing at each locus, the association tests relied only on the typed subset. In a later genetic analysis, a missense DCLRE1C variant was associated with V-gene and J-gene trimming of TCR beta chains, and the association was replicated in an independent cohort. The 87-base-pair reads could not distinguish some IMGT-functional V segments, including TRBV6-2 and TRBV6-3, so those segments were excluded. According to a later analysis, TCR association rates differed among HLA loci, with DRB1 alleles showing the most associated TCRs and HLA-C alleles showing the fewest. Compared with the approximately 720-donor mean, donors in an Asian-associated ancestry cluster had fewer N-insertions in productive TCRs, according to a later genetic analysis. In an earlier analysis of fewer than 700 of the donors, most TCR beta V segments appeared in productive rearrangements about 87% or about 30% of the time, broadly matching IMGT annotations. Only TCR beta chains were sequenced in this cohort, and the absence of alpha or paired-chain data limited detectable features. Most CMV-associated TCR beta chains appeared to be HLA-restricted in a later analysis, and the HLA associations seemed to be driven largely by CMV exposure. While some public TCRs were present in many individuals, most TCR sequences turned up only very rarely across donors.

Library construction relied on the immunoSEQ multiplex PCR assay. For the multiplex PCR, a mixture combining 60 forward primers for TCR Vbeta segments and 13 reverse primers for TCR Jbeta segments was used. A multiplex PCR assay on genomic DNA amplified the CDR3 region of rearranged TCR beta genes. The amplified TCR beta libraries were sequenced on the Illumina HiSeq System as 87-base-pair reads. The authors processed their data as follows. A later analysis counted tens of millions of unique TCR beta chains across the 600 to 850 repertoires, and approximately 11 million of these chains were shared by at least two donors. To remove PCR and sequencing errors, raw reads were error-corrected and collapsed into unique sequences using a nearest-neighbor algorithm that merged closely related sequences. V, D and J gene segments were assigned by aligning CDR3 sequences to IMGT reference sequences. Each retained sequence needed at least a six-nucleotide match to both a V gene segment and a J gene segment. Rearrangements were called productive when the CDR3 lacked stop codons and stayed in frame with V and J; all others were non-productive. CDR3 was defined by IMGT convention, running from the second conserved V-encoded cysteine to the conserved J-encoded phenylalanine. The earlier analysis of roughly 590 of the donors excluded any sequence lacking an unambiguous match to a single V gene segment. In an earlier analysis of almost 600 of the donors, a V segment was called functional when productive rearrangements were above 56.7%, and segregating when the standard deviation between donors exceeded 5%. A statistical classification framework was built to diagnose cytomegalovirus status from the catalog of TCR beta chain sequences. A later analysis assigned V and J genes by comparing TCR nucleotide sequences with IMGT/GENE-DB human TR gene sequences. Using the TCRdist pipeline, a later analysis assigned CDR3 sequences along with most-parsimonious VDJ recombination scenarios. In a later analysis, every TCR beta chain was defined by the combination of its CDR3 amino acid sequence and its V-gene family, and reads without a unique V-gene family were dropped. As a way to deal with suspected cross-contamination and a sequencing artifact, a later analysis dropped 640 or so nucleotide sequences that were highly shared and had low generation probability. In a later analysis, a clonal expansion index for each public chain was calculated from normalized within-repertoire ranks of inferred template counts. In a later analysis, generation probabilities were computed with a VDJ recombination model fitted to out-of-frame rearrangements, and the resulting probabilities were checked against IGoR. Hypergeometric tests were used in a later analysis to score TCR-TCR, TCR-HLA and TCR-CMV co-occurrence, with a repertoire-size bias correction applied to the TCR pairs. In a later analysis, false discovery rates were estimated by permuting HLA or CMV assignments 20 times. In a later analysis, co-occurring TCRs were grouped with DBSCAN, and TCRdist sequence similarity was added when clustering was performed within HLA-allele-positive subsets. For co-occurrence clustering, repertoires with fewer than 30,000 or more than 120,000 public chains were excluded, along with a handful of repertoires with anomalous nucleotide sharing. TCRdb stores this immuneACCESS table with in-frame sequences only. Part of the clones is absent; in the studies checked, under half of the shortfall reflects unresolved V genes, and no reason is known for the rest. V, J and clone size reflect that table, while D and trimming were determined from the DNA. The sample yields approximately 180,000 clones; over 75% were counted once. In total, the top ten clones hold more than 0.2% of the sample.

The CDR3 has 13 amino acids, counting the end cysteine and phenylalanine. Only CDR3 DNA remains: 39 bases, in frame from the first base. The CDR1 and CDR2 encoded by the germline V gene are MGHRA and YSYEKL. V is cut by 6 bases and J by 1 base, and the space between the germline ends is 9 bases. This clone has more than one count but fewer than ten. Its target antigen remains unknown. Per-nucleotide qualities are absent, and no much larger clonotype sits a single base away. The cohort comprised some 730 healthy bone marrow donors. At the time of sampling, every cohort member was nominally healthy, though immune exposures that went unrecorded were likely present. The donor was CMV seronegative and belonged to the group of over 350 seronegative cohort members. A peripheral blood sample was provided by each donor, and peripheral blood mononuclear cells were used for TCR beta sequencing. Genomic DNA was extracted from the blood cell samples with the Qiagen DNeasy Blood Extraction Kit.

The sample was PBMCs. This clonotype was obtained from a girl under three years old in good health and CMV-seronegative. This sequence uses TRBV4-1 and TRBJ1-1; TRBD1 is perhaps the D gene, given 6 matching bases. CDR3 sequence: CASSSDRNTEAFF. The nucleotide sequence reads TGCGCCAGCAGTTCGGACAGGAACACTGAAGCTTTCTTT.